This passage covers 25 T cell receptor beta chains from one sample sequenced in a study of blood T cells in healthy people across ages. It was with a sample-barcoded 5' primer and a J-beta primer mix that a second PCR of roughly 7 to 11 cycles was run. MiXCR, run by TCRdb on the 5' RACE reads, gives a single entry per CDR3 protein. The table records about 1.4 million distinct CDR3 sequences, approximately 60% of them present only once. The source material was blood. The receptors come from a man younger than 35 in good health.

This clonotype has a single count. The gene calls are TRBV20-1 and TRBJ2-5; 7 bases line up with TRBD1. V dropped 6 bases and J dropped 11; count of bases not matched to a gene: 18. Germline V gene sequence: CDR1 DFQATT, CDR2 SNEGSKA (reference sequence). The CDR3 has 14 amino acids. CDR3 sequence: CSAQPGDRVDEQYF. In DNA form, the CDR3 reads TGCAGTGCCCAACCTGGAGACAGGGTCGATGAGCAGTACTTC.

This clonotype was seen more than once but under ten times. The chain recombines TRBV29-1 with TRBJ1-1, with D tentatively TRBD1 (5 bases). Germline V gives CDR1 SQVTM, CDR2 ANQGSEA. The germline V and J ends were trimmed by 2 bases and 4 bases, with 11 bases remaining between them. There are 13 residues in the CDR3. This CDR3 is CSVEWRQGTEAFF. CDR3 bases: TGCAGCGTTGAATGGAGGCAGGGCACTGAAGCTTTCTTT. The whole variable domain, filled in from reference TRBV29-1 and TRBJ1-1, reads SAVISQKPSRDICQRGTSLTIQCQVDSQVTMMFWYRQQPGQSLTLIATANQGSEATYESGFVIDKFPISRPNLTFSTLTVSNMSPEDSSIYLCSVEWRQGTEAFFGQGTRLTVV.

This clonotype was picked up a small number of times. The gene calls are TRBV12-3 or TRBV12-4 and TRBJ1-6, with 10 bases identical to TRBD1. With 6 bases clipped from V and 5 bases from J, the junction kept 1 base outside the gene matches. The CDR3 is made up of 14 amino acids. The CDR3 bases are TGTGCCAGCAGGGGGACAGGGGATAATTCACCCCTCCACTTT. Protein sequence: CASRGTGDNSPLHF.

This clonotype appeared a few times. This rearrangement joins TRBV5-1 to TRBJ2-5, with TRBD2 identical over 7 bases. Germline V gives CDR1 SGHRS, CDR2 YFSETQ. The J segment lost 3 bases and the V segment lost 0 bases, leaving 8 bases of the junction unmatched. The CDR3 length is 16 residues. The CDR3 region has the DNA TGCGCCAGCAGCTTGGCCTTTCAGACTAGCAAAGAGACCCAGTACTTC. It translates to CASSLAFQTSKETQYF.

V and J are TRBV4-3 and TRBJ1-1, with D tentatively TRBD1 (5 bases). V lost 2 bases and J 4 bases, leaving 11 bases between the germline ends. From germline, CDR1 is LGHNA and CDR2 YSLEER. CDR3 size: 14 residues. The CDR3 reads CASSQQGGITEAFF. The DNA of the CDR3 is TGCGCCAGCAGCCAACAGGGTGGGATCACTGAAGCTTTCTTT.

This clonotype was picked up a small number of times. The rearrangement joins TRBV20-1 to TRBJ2-7; 8 nucleotides align to TRBD2. This CDR3 has 13 residues. Germline values: CDR1 DFQATT, CDR2 SNEGSKA (reference sequence). Trimming took 3 bases from V and 0 from J; bases not matched to a gene: 1. The CDR3 coding sequence is TGCAGTGCTAGGGGACTAGACTCCTACGAGCAGTACTTC. As protein: CSARGLDSYEQYF.

The rearrangement uses TRBV29-1 and TRBJ2-7; D gene ambiguous. The CDR3 runs to 11 residues. CDR1 and CDR2 (germline): SQVTM, ANQGSEA. The V gene lost 4 bases and the J gene lost 4 bases, with 8 bases spanning the gap. Here the CDR3 reads CSVVQAYEQYF. For the CDR3, the DNA is TGCAGCGTTGTACAAGCATACGAGCAGTACTTC.

This clonotype was detected once. The V gene is TRBV7-9, the J gene TRBJ1-1; 9 bases are a match to TRBD1. The CDR3 is 16 residues long. The ends lost 4 bases at V and 1 base at J; junction bases unmatched: 7. Germline V CDR1 and CDR2: SEHNR, FQNEAQ (reference sequence). The CDR3, as DNA: TGTGCCAGCAGCTCAGCTACAGGGGGCTGGAACACTGAAGCTTTCTTT. Protein: CASSSATGGWNTEAFF.

The rearrangement links TRBV29-1 to TRBJ2-6; tentatively, D is TRBD1 (5 bases). Germline V lookup: CDR1 SQVTM, CDR2 ANQGSEA. Trimming took 2 bases from V and 5 from J, leaving 10 bases between them. The CDR3 sequence is 14 residues long. In DNA, the CDR3 is TGCAGCGTTGAACAGGGTGATCGGGCCAACGTCCTGACTTTC. Amino acids: CSVEQGDRANVLTF.

Note on this clonotype: The junction departs from germline at one end; a sequencing error may be responsible. The rearrangement uses TRBV4-2 and TRBJ2-7; 8 bases align to TRBD2. The CDR3 is made up of 12 amino acids. Germline CDR1 is LGHNA and CDR2 is YNFKEQ. CDR3 in amino acids: CASGLANDEQYF. The CDR3 DNA reads TGTGCCAGCGGACTAGCCAACGACGAGCAGTATTTC.

The chain links TRBV2 to TRBJ2-6, with 7 nucleotides matching TRBD1. V lost 7 bases, J lost 0 bases, and 6 bases stayed unmatched. Looked up from germline, CDR1 is SNHLY and CDR2 is FYNNEI. This CDR3 is 16 amino acids long. CDR3 protein: CASTEGGTSGANVLTF. DNA for the CDR3: TGTGCCAGCACCGAAGGGGGCACCTCTGGGGCCAACGTCCTGACTTTC. The full variable domain, its missing parts supplied by reference TRBV2 and TRBJ2-6, is EPEVTQTPSHQVTQMGQEVILRCVPISNHLYFYWYRQILGQKVEFLVSFYNNEISEKSEIFDDQFSVERPDGSNFTLKIRSTKLEDSAMYFCASTEGGTSGANVLTFGAGSRLTVL.

This clonotype occurred a few times. This CDR3 is CASSPRDDPYGYTF. The CDR3 DNA reads TGTGCCAGCAGCCCCAGGGATGATCCCTATGGCTACACCTTC. The chain recombines TRBV7-9 with TRBJ1-2; the D gene is possibly TRBD1 (5 bases). V was shortened by 5 bases and J by 4 bases, with 14 bases between the two germline ends. From germline, CDR1 is SEHNR and CDR2 FQNEAQ (reference sequence). The CDR3 covers 14 residues.

The chain uses TRBV9 and TRBJ2-4; 9 positions match TRBD1. V gave up 3 bases and J gave up 8 bases; unmatched junction bases: 6. The germline CDR1 and CDR2 sequences are SGDLS and YYNGEE. The CDR3 runs to 14 residues. The CDR3 reads CASSAQGARDIQYF. In DNA, the CDR3 is TGTGCCAGCAGCGCACAGGGGGCTAGGGACATTCAGTACTTC.

This clonotype was seen only a few times. V gene TRBV11-2 combines with J gene TRBJ2-5; 11 bases are a match to TRBD2. In germline, CDR1 is SGHAT, CDR2 FQNNGV. The CDR3 extends over 15 amino acids. V gave up 2 bases and J gave up 9 bases; unmatched junction bases: 8. The CDR3 reads CASSLSVLAGDPQYF. CDR3 coding DNA: TGTGCCAGCAGCTTAAGTGTACTAGCGGGGGATCCCCAGTACTTC.

The gene calls are TRBV7-9 and TRBJ2-3, with TRBD2 matching over 8 bases. The trim removed 4 bases at V and 4 bases at J, leaving 7 bases unmatched. The CDR3 consists of 15 residues. The germline CDR1 and CDR2 sequences are SEHNR and FQNEAQ (reference sequence). The CDR3 region has the DNA TGTGCCAGCAGCTCAAGACTAGCGATCGCAGATACGCAGTATTTT. Translating gives CASSSRLAIADTQYF.

The chain links TRBV7-6 to TRBJ2-7; 7 bases match TRBD2. The ends lost 1 base at V and 2 bases at J; junction bases unmatched: 11. CDR3 length equals 17 residues. Germline lookup yields CDR1 SGHVS and CDR2 FNYEAQ. Here the CDR3 DNA reads TGTGCCAGCAGCTTAGTAGTAGCGGGCCCGTTAACCTACGAGCAGTACTTC. It yields the protein CASSLVVAGPLTYEQYF.

The chain couples TRBV6-5 to TRBJ1-5; D call uncertain. CDR3 length: 13 residues. The germline V and J ends were trimmed by 5 bases and 3 bases, with 8 bases remaining between them. Looked up from germline, CDR1 is MNHEY and CDR2 is SVGAGI. The CDR3 sequence: CASSPPFNQPQHF. CDR3 DNA sequence: TGTGCCAGCAGTCCTCCTTTCAATCAGCCCCAGCATTTT.

The chain links TRBV27 to TRBJ2-1; D not resolved. Germline lookup yields CDR1 MNHEY and CDR2 SMNVEV (reference sequence). The CDR3 has 16 residues. The ends were cut back, 2 bases at V and 4 bases at J, with 15 bases in the middle. CDR3 DNA: TGTGCCAGCAGTTTACAAGGTGGGTCCCTGTACAATGAGCAGTTCTTC. It codes for CASSLQGGSLYNEQFF.

This clonotype has only a few counts. This chain uses TRBV4-2 with TRBJ2-1; D is ambiguous. V shed 4 bases and J shed 4 bases, with 11 bases lying between them. This CDR3 has 14 amino acids. Germline CDR1 and CDR2: LGHNA and YNFKEQ. This CDR3 reads CASSLLGNYNEQFF. CDR3 DNA: TGTGCCAGCAGCCTCCTGGGGAATTACAATGAGCAGTTCTTC.

This sequence joins TRBV27 and TRBJ2-3, with 12 bases that match TRBD2. This CDR3 is built from 18 residues. After removal of 3 bases from V and 3 bases from J, the junction contained 10 bases not matched to a gene. Germline values: CDR1 MNHEY, CDR2 SMNVEV (reference sequence). The CDR3 protein is CASSFRLAGGLLTDTQYF. The CDR3 DNA is TGTGCCAGCAGTTTTAGGCTAGCGGGGGGGCTCTTGACAGATACGCAGTATTTT.

The rearrangement joins TRBV5-1 to TRBJ1-1; the D gene is possibly TRBD1 (5 bases). The CDR3 contains 13 residues. The V gene lost 6 bases and the J gene lost 4 bases, with 13 bases spanning the gap. Germline-derived CDR1 and CDR2 are SGHRS and YFSETQ. The CDR3 spells CASTPGGGTEAFF. CDR3 in DNA: TGCGCCAGCACCCCAGGCGGGGGCACTGAAGCTTTCTTT.

This chain joins TRBV4-1 and TRBJ2-1; D is tentatively TRBD1 or TRBD2 (5 bases each). V shed 0 bases and J shed 3 bases, with 9 bases lying between them. This CDR3 is built from 15 residues. CDR1 MGHRA and CDR2 YSYEKL come from the germline V gene. CDR3 protein: CASSQDGGFYNEQFF. CDR3 nucleotide sequence: TGCGCCAGCAGCCAAGATGGGGGTTTCTACAATGAGCAGTTCTTC.

The chain carries TRBV7-9 and TRBJ1-1; D is unresolved. The CDR3 sequence is 16 residues long. Germline CDR1 reads SEHNR; CDR2 reads FQNEAQ (reference sequence). Trimming cost V 6 bases and J 0 bases, with 17 bases left between them. The CDR3 bases are TGTGCCAGCAGTAAGGCAGGCGCCTTGGTGAACACTGAAGCTTTCTTT. Residues: CASSKAGALVNTEAFF.

The chain recombines TRBV4-2 with TRBJ1-1; 7 nucleotides match TRBD1. Germline V lookup: CDR1 LGHNA, CDR2 YNFKEQ. The V gene end was trimmed by 6 bases and the J gene end by 6 bases; junction bases not matched to a gene: 13. The CDR3 runs 15 residues. The CDR3 spells CASRHPGTDNAEAFF. The DNA of the CDR3 is TGTGCCAGCAGACATCCCGGGACAGATAACGCTGAAGCTTTCTTT.

The CDR3 region has the DNA TGCGCCAGCAAAAAAGGGGCCTCCTATAGGGGGAACTACAATGAGCAGTTCTTC. Encoded protein: CASKKGASYRGNYNEQFF. This rearrangement joins TRBV5-1 to TRBJ2-1; D is perhaps TRBD1 (6 bases). This CDR3 spans 18 amino acids. Germline CDR1 is SGHRS and CDR2 is YFSETQ. V was shortened by 6 bases and J by 3 bases, with 25 bases between the two germline ends.